One and the same sample provided the 3 T cell receptor beta chains below, sequenced in a study of blood T cell repertoires in COVID-19. Sequenced by immunoSEQ multiplex PCR; TCRdb stores in-frame clones only, minus some. Of about 83,000 clones in the sample, roughly four fifths were seen once. Sequencing input: peripheral blood. These receptors were obtained from a woman older than 75 with active or convalescent COVID-19.

CDR3 sequence: CASSVGQGPYGYTF. The CDR3 DNA reads TGTGCCAGCAGCGTAGGACAGGGACCCTATGGCTACACCTTC. The chain is built from TRBV9 and TRBJ1-2, with 7 bases lining up with TRBD1. In germline, CDR1 is SGDLS, CDR2 YYNGEE. Trimming removed 0 bases from V and 4 bases from J; junction bases left unmatched: 3. The CDR3 extends over 14 amino acids.

The chain has TRBV7-9 and TRBJ1-5; 7 nucleotides line up with TRBD1. Unmatched junction bases numbered 3, after V lost 1 base and J lost 3 bases. CDR3 length: 15 residues. Germline V lookup: CDR1 SEHNR, CDR2 FQNEAQ (reference sequence). The DNA for the CDR3 is TGTGCCAGCAGCTTAGACAGGGGTGCCAATCAGCCCCAGCATTTT. The encoded protein is CASSLDRGANQPQHF. Together with reference TRBV7-9 and TRBJ1-5, the CDR3 gives the full variable domain: DTGVSQNPRHKITKRGQNVTFRCDPISEHNRLYWYRQTLGQGPEFLTYFQNEAQLEKSRLLSDRFSAERPKGSFSTLEIQRTEQGDSAMYLCASSLDRGANQPQHFGDGTRLSIL.

The rearrangement joins TRBV11-1 to TRBJ1-4; 9 bases map to TRBD1. After removal of 5 bases from V and 12 bases from J, the junction contained 7 bases not matched to a gene. CDR3 size: 13 residues. Germline V gene lookup returns CDR1 SGHAT and CDR2 FQDESV (reference sequence). The CDR3 sequence is CASSRETGGELFF. Written as DNA, the CDR3 is TGTGCCAGCAGCAGAGAGACAGGGGGGGAACTGTTTTTT.